Given below is one TCR beta chain in context. What it recognizes is unknown. The data belong to a study of T-cell reconstitution after alpha-beta-depleted transplantation in children. Researchers prepared the TCRbeta library using unique molecular identifiers, the study reports. One entry per CDR3 protein, called by TCRdb with MiXCR from the PCR reads. Of fewer than 400,000 distinct CDR3 sequences listed, 23% are singletons. From germline, CDR1 is SNHLY and CDR2 FYNNEI. V lost 7 bases, J lost 0 bases, and 9 bases lay in between. This CDR3 is built from 13 residues. Study results and caveats: After transplant, at about two months, alpha-beta T cells were reportedly derived from several hundred expanded graft clones.

Source: PBMCs, mostly from graft donor cells, taken 180 days after TCRalphabeta/CD19-depleted stem cell transplant. This sequence was found in a male patient between 5 and 17 years old who had a stem cell transplant for acute lymphoblastic leukemia, so the T cells may come from the graft donor. This chain joins TRBV2 and TRBJ2-5; the D is unclear. The CDR3 DNA follows: TGTGCCAGCAAGGCCCTGTACCAAGAGACCCAGTACTTC. Its protein is CASKALYQETQYF.